Below are 22 T cell receptor beta chains sequenced from a single sample in a study of identical twins. Using its own MiXCR run on the 5' RACE reads, TCRdb lists one record per CDR3 protein. The table shows 400,000 or so distinct CDR3 sequences, with about 9% occurring only once. The sequenced material came from naive T cells sorted from blood. The receptor set was obtained from a woman in her fifties or sixties in good health.

This clonotype was counted ten times or more. V is TRBV29-1 and J is TRBJ2-5; TRBD2 aligns across 16 bases. This CDR3 comprises 14 residues. J lost 5 bases, V lost 7 bases, and 4 bases had no gene match. Germline loops: CDR1 SQVTM, CDR2 ANQGSEA. The CDR3 loop reads CSAEGLAGGETQYF. The CDR3 nucleotides read TGCAGCGCCGAGGGACTAGCGGGAGGGGAGACCCAGTACTTC.

The rearrangement uses TRBV20-1 and TRBJ2-1; 9 bases fit TRBD2. The CDR3 consists of 14 residues. Per the germline V gene, CDR1 is DFQATT and CDR2 is SNEGSKA (reference sequence). The V gene end was trimmed by 3 bases and the J gene end by 8 bases; junction bases not matched to a gene: 8. CDR3 DNA: TGCAGTGCTAGTCGAAGCGGGAGGTTTGATGAGCAGTTCTTC. Translated: CSASRSGRFDEQFF.

The V and J genes are TRBV12-3 or TRBV12-4 and TRBJ1-5; the D is unclear. V shed 3 bases and J shed 7 bases, with 19 bases lying between them. CDR3 length: 16 residues. CDR3 in DNA: TGTGCCAGCAGTTTCTTGGAGGGCAATAGTCTGCAGCCCCAGCATTTT. This translates into CASSFLEGNSLQPQHF.

This clonotype was found a few times. The chain carries TRBV7-6 and TRBJ2-2; D ambiguous. V was trimmed by 1 base and J by 10 bases, leaving 19 bases between them. This CDR3 has 16 residues. The germline gives CDR1 SGHVS, CDR2 FNYEAQ. CDR3 loop: CASSLVGSRTREELFF. DNA of the CDR3: TGTGCCAGCAGCTTAGTTGGTAGCAGAACTCGCGAGGAGCTGTTTTTT.

The sample holds a few counts of this clonotype. The chain joins TRBV29-1 to TRBJ2-1; TRBD2 might be the D (6 bases). V shed 3 bases and J shed 7 bases, with 10 bases lying between them. The CDR3 covers 12 residues. Per germline, CDR1 SQVTM and CDR2 ANQGSEA. The CDR3 DNA sequence: TGCAGCGTTGACCCCGGGAGTAATGAGCAGTTCTTC. Its translation is CSVDPGSNEQFF.

The sample holds many counts of this clonotype. CDR3: CASSPSGRDTDTQYF. The CDR3 DNA follows: TGTGCCAGCAGCCCCAGCGGGAGAGACACAGATACGCAGTATTTT. V gene TRBV7-9 combines with J gene TRBJ2-3, with TRBD2 matching over 8 bases. The CDR3 runs to 15 residues. Trimming took 5 bases from V and 2 from J; bases not matched to a gene: 6. Per germline, CDR1 SEHNR and CDR2 FQNEAQ (reference sequence).

This clonotype was seen only a few times. The chain carries TRBV14 and TRBJ2-1; a possible D gene is TRBD2 (5 bases). The CDR3 length is 14 residues. The V end lost 1 base, the J end lost 12 bases, and 16 bases lay between the germline ends. Germline-derived CDR1 and CDR2 are SGHDN and FVKESK. CDR3 protein: CASSQVSGLAWQFF. In DNA, the CDR3 is TGTGCCAGCAGCCAAGTCTCCGGGCTAGCATGGCAGTTCTTC.

The CDR3 reads CASSLSWGGGVTDTQYF. The CDR3 DNA follows: TGTGCCAGCAGCTTGTCGTGGGGAGGAGGGGTCACAGATACGCAGTATTTT. This chain links TRBV5-5 with TRBJ2-3; D is possibly TRBD2 (6 bases). In germline, CDR1 is SGHKS, CDR2 YYEKEE (reference sequence). The CDR3 is 17 amino acids. V gave up 1 base and J gave up 2 bases, with 17 bases separating them. Filled out from reference TRBV5-5 and TRBJ2-3, the complete variable domain reads DAGVTQSPTHLIKTRGQQVTLRCSPISGHKSVSWYQQVLGQGPQFIFQYYEKEERGRGNFPDRFSARQFPNYSSELNVNALLLGDSALYLCASSLSWGGGVTDTQYFGPGTRLTVL.

This clonotype has just a few counts. The rearrangement uses TRBV9 and TRBJ1-2; D ambiguous. Germline values: CDR1 SGDLS, CDR2 YYNGEE. The germline V and J ends were trimmed by 2 bases and 2 bases, with 4 bases remaining between them. This CDR3 contains 12 residues. CDR3 coding DNA: TGTGCCAGCAGCGTGGGAAACTATGGCTACACCTTC. It yields the protein CASSVGNYGYTF.

The chain's CDR3 is CSASPQTTGELFF. The CDR3 DNA follows: TGCAGTGCGAGCCCGCAGACCACCGGGGAGCTGTTTTTT. The chain recombines TRBV20-1 with TRBJ2-2; D is unresolved. CDR3 length equals 13 residues. Trimming took off 6 bases at V and 4 bases at J, with 12 bases between the two ends. Germline loops: CDR1 DFQATT, CDR2 SNEGSKA (reference sequence).

The chain couples TRBV29-1 to TRBJ2-5, with 9 positions matching TRBD2. Germline CDR1 is SQVTM and CDR2 is ANQGSEA. This CDR3 spans 14 amino acids. V was pared by 4 bases and J by 4 bases, with 7 bases of the junction left unmatched. CDR3 in amino acids: CSVVSLAGIETQYF. The CDR3 DNA is TGCAGCGTTGTATCCCTAGCGGGGATAGAGACCCAGTACTTC.

This clonotype has more than one count but fewer than ten. CDR3 nucleotides: TGTGCCAGCAGCCAAGGGGCGTTGGGATTTAGTGAGCAGTTCTTC. It is translated as CASSQGALGFSEQFF. V usage is TRBV3-1 and J usage is TRBJ2-1, with D unresolved. CDR1 and CDR2 (germline): LGHDT, YNNKEL (reference sequence). The germline V and J ends were trimmed by 1 base and 9 bases, with 16 bases remaining between them. This CDR3 has 15 residues.

This clonotype was counted only a few times. The rearrangement links TRBV5-5 to TRBJ1-2; 9 nucleotides match TRBD1. The ends lost 4 bases at V and 3 bases at J; junction bases unmatched: 7. The CDR3 has 15 residues. CDR1 and CDR2 from the germline V gene are SGHKS and YYEKEE (reference sequence). CDR3 loop: CASSLRTGDYYGYTF. The CDR3 coding sequence is TGTGCCAGCAGCCTTAGGACAGGGGACTACTATGGCTACACCTTC.

The sample holds many counts of this clonotype. The gene calls are TRBV19 and TRBJ2-7, with TRBD2 as a possible D gene (5 bases). Germline V CDR1 and CDR2: LNHDA, SQIVND (reference sequence). The CDR3 is made up of 14 amino acids. The V gene lost 5 bases and the J gene lost 7 bases, with 18 bases spanning the gap. The CDR3 DNA reads as TGTGCCAGTAGTCCAACATTGGGCCGGGGAGAGCAGTACGTC. Translation: CASSPTLGRGEQYV.

Only a few counts were recorded for this clonotype. The chain employs TRBV5-1 and TRBJ1-4, with 8 bases lining up with TRBD1. Germline CDR1 reads SGHRS; CDR2 reads YFSETQ. The CDR3 covers 15 residues. V shed 4 bases, J shed 7 bases, and the junction held 9 bases outside the gene matches. CDR3 nucleotides: TGCGCCAGCAGCACATCAGGGGGCTCCGGTGAAAAACTGTTTTTT. Amino acids: CASSTSGGSGEKLFF.

This chain connects TRBV15 to TRBJ2-3; D is undetermined. Trimming shortened V by 5 bases and J by 4 bases, and 13 bases separated the two germline ends. Germline assignment: CDR1 LNHNV and CDR2 YYDKDF (reference sequence). This CDR3 has 14 residues. CDR3 DNA: TGTGCCACCAGCTTACGACCGCGTCCAGATACGCAGTATTTT. It yields the protein CATSLRPRPDTQYF.

V gene TRBV7-2 combines with J gene TRBJ2-7, with 10 bases that match TRBD2. The germline V gene has CDR1 SGHTA and CDR2 FQGNSA. The CDR3 runs to 13 residues. The ends lost 6 bases at V and 12 bases at J; junction bases unmatched: 11. The CDR3 bases are TGTGCCAGCAGGACTAGCGGGTCGGCTTATTGGTACTTC. Its translation: CASRTSGSAYWYF.

This clonotype was detected a few times. V is TRBV20-1 and J is TRBJ2-7; 8 bases are a match to TRBD2. CDR1 is DFQATT and CDR2 is SNEGSKA in the germline V gene (reference sequence). The V gene end was trimmed by 0 bases and the J gene end by 4 bases; junction bases not matched to a gene: 2. This CDR3 spans 13 amino acids. CDR3 region: CSARDGRGYEQYF. The CDR3 bases are TGCAGTGCTAGAGACGGGAGGGGGTACGAGCAGTACTTC.

This clonotype was detected many times. The chain recombines TRBV20-1 with TRBJ2-1; D possibly corresponds to TRBD2 (6 bases). Trimming cost V 5 bases and J 0 bases, with 14 bases left between them. This CDR3 comprises 15 residues. Germline V lookup: CDR1 DFQATT, CDR2 SNEGSKA (reference sequence). The CDR3 here is CSAYSGASSYNEQFF. The CDR3 region has the DNA TGCAGTGCTTATTCGGGAGCGAGCTCCTACAATGAGCAGTTCTTC.

This clonotype was seen only a few times. This chain uses TRBV10-3 with TRBJ2-1; tentative D call: TRBD2 (6 bases). V lost 7 bases and J lost 4, with 20 bases in between. The CDR3 has 16 amino acids. Germline V lookup: CDR1 ENHRY, CDR2 SYGVKD. In DNA form, the CDR3 reads TGTGCCATCACCTCGGCCGATAGCGGAGTTTACAATGAGCAGTTCTTC. Translation: CAITSADSGVYNEQFF.

The V gene is TRBV20-1, the J gene TRBJ2-3; D possibly corresponds to TRBD2 (5 bases). Per germline, CDR1 DFQATT and CDR2 SNEGSKA (reference sequence). This CDR3 has 14 residues. V lost 4 bases, J lost 2 bases, and 13 bases lay in between. CDR3 DNA: TGCAGTGCTACCGGACTTTTCCACACAGATACGCAGTATTTT. This gives the protein CSATGLFHTDTQYF.

At least ten counts were recorded for this clonotype. This rearrangement joins TRBV29-1 to TRBJ2-1; D may be TRBD2 (6 bases). From germline, CDR1 is SQVTM and CDR2 ANQGSEA. This CDR3 region has 14 residues. V was pared by 1 base and J by 10 bases, with 17 bases between. CDR3: CSVEGKAGSEEQFF. The CDR3 region has the DNA TGCAGCGTTGAAGGGAAGGCGGGATCAGAAGAGCAGTTCTTC.